Reported below is one TCR beta chain. This clonotype has a count of ten or more. The sample holds no much larger clone one base away, and base qualities are not on file. TCR cDNA was synthesized by 5'RACE template switching, which introduced a universal primer site and unique molecular identifiers. Priming for cDNA synthesis came from both the TCR alpha and TCR beta constant segments. Libraries were amplified in two PCR steps, with sample barcodes and sequencing adapters added in the second step. Sequencing of libraries was done on Illumina HiSeq 2500 (2x100 bp) or NovaSeq (2x150 bp). The authors' analysis ran thus. Reads were demultiplexed and collapsed into UMI consensus sequences with MIGEC, and V(D)J alignment was performed with MiXCR. Clonotypes responding to the vaccine were identified with edgeR on replicate PBMC samples, with the criteria of FDR below 0.01 and a log2 fold change above 5 up to day 15. CD4 or CD8 identity was assigned to each bulk clonotype according to whether the clonotype was present at higher abundance in the sequenced CD4 repertoire or the sequenced CD8 repertoire. To estimate how each clone was distributed across memory phenotypes, clonotype frequencies in memory subsets were weighted by FACS-sorted cell numbers. TCRdb redid the processing of the public reads, applying fastp at Q25 and MiXCR, and retained in-frame beta chains. Rows with one shared CDR3 protein collapse into an entry with the most common genes and DNA. The V and J calls were not made by the authors but by TCRdb's processing. In all, the sample holds about 22,000 distinct CDR3 sequences, and around 5.5% of those were seen once. The top ten constitute 20% of the sample.

The source of the sample is a study of T cells after yellow fever vaccination (dated by TCRdb to the late 2010s). At the level of the whole study: Memory subsets (EM, EMRA, CM and Tscm) were sorted on a BD FACS Aria III using CD3, CD45RA, CCR7 and CD95 staining. The SMART-Seq v4 Ultra Low Input RNA kit was used to prepare libraries from fractions with low cell numbers. Two healthy male donors, one aged 18 to 30 and one aged 30 to 40 years, made up the cohort. Blood samples were taken at several timepoints before and after primary and secondary immunization, and bulk PBMC replicates and cell subsets were isolated. To follow T-cell clones before and after primary and booster YFV17D yellow fever vaccination, bulk TCR alpha and beta repertoires were sequenced over time. Sorting of memory subsets took place on days 0, 15 and 45 and at 18 months after primary vaccination, as well as on days 0, 15 and 45 after the 30-year booster. Here is what the overall study found, with its caveats: The secondary T-cell response was weaker than the primary response but faster, peaking on day 5 instead of day 15. After the booster, most of the clones that had expanded following primary vaccination were detected again (roughly 97% of CD4 and 85% to 90% of CD8), which suggests that memory was broadly maintained. A small fraction of clonotypes showed up in both the CD4 and CD8 compartments, probably as a result of convergent recombination. Computational filtering was needed because FACS-sorted repertoires could contain abundant contaminating clonotypes from the bulk population. On day 0, almost all vaccine-responding clonotypes were found to be below detection in the sorted memory subsets. The study included only a couple of donors, which limits how far the findings can be generalized.

Compared with germline, V lacks 1 base and J lacks 7 bases; bases without a gene match: 16. CDR3 length: 18 amino acids, cysteine to phenylalanine. Only CDR3 DNA is held: 54 bases, read in frame from base 1. From a lookup of the germline V gene (reference sequence), CDR1 and CDR2 are SGHAT and FQDESV. The treatment or condition tag for this specimen amounts to: live attenuated yellow fever vaccine strain. A standard Ficoll-Paque protocol was used to isolate PBMCs from peripheral blood. RNA from sorted memory subsets was extracted with the RNeasy Micro Kit. The V and J genes are TRBV11-1 and TRBJ2-1; 7 bases in between match TRBD2. The clonotype comes from a man aged 18 to 30 who received the YFV17D yellow fever vaccine. The sample here was PBMCs, either bulk or a sorted T-cell subset (CD4+, CD8+, memory, or dextramer-sorted; not recorded which), taken 35 to 50 days after the first yellow fever vaccination. The bases read TGTGCCAGCAGCTTAGTGGGGAGGGGCAGGGATTTTTCAAATGAGCAGTTCTTC. This sequence encodes CASSLVGRGRDFSNEQFF.